A single sample gave rise to the 3 T cell receptor beta chains below, sequenced in a study of CD8 T cells in Susac syndrome. Reverse transcription used roughly 0.45 to 1 ug RNA and random hexamers. TCRdb re-analysed the immunoSEQ multiplex PCR reads in MiXCR, keeping a single row per CDR3 protein. The data show roughly 200,000 distinct CDR3 sequences, 90% to 95% seen once. What was sequenced was CD4+ T cells from PBMCs. The receptor source for this set is a human donor in good health.

This clonotype was recorded once. This rearrangement joins TRBV24-1 to TRBJ1-2; no definite D call. This CDR3 has 12 amino acids. Germline lookup yields CDR1 KGHDR and CDR2 SFDVKD. Trimming cost V 8 bases and J 6 bases, with 12 bases left between them. The CDR3 here is CATKGGVDGYTF. The CDR3 DNA is TGTGCCACCAAGGGAGGAGTCGATGGCTACACCTTC.

This chain links TRBV29-1 with TRBJ1-1; no clear D. Between the trimmed V and J ends, which lost 0 bases and 6 bases, there was a span of 17 bases. The CDR3 extends over 15 amino acids. CDR1 and CDR2 from the germline V gene are SQVTM and ANQGSEA. CDR3 sequence: CSVEDLKAGNPEAFF. CDR3 DNA: TGCAGCGTTGAAGATCTAAAGGCTGGGAATCCTGAAGCTTTCTTT.

The rearrangement joins TRBV5-6 to TRBJ1-1; no definite D call. Germline-derived CDR1 and CDR2 are SGHDT and YYEEEE. The V gene lost 1 base and the J gene lost 1 base, with 17 bases spanning the gap. CDR3 size: 17 residues. CDR3 nucleotides: TGTGCCAGCAGCTTGCGTAGGAATCCGATGTCGAACACTGAAGCTTTCTTT. Translation gives CASSLRRNPMSNTEAFF.